The present T cell receptor beta chain was sequenced within a study of cytomegalovirus exposure and HLA in healthy donors. The PCR ran on 60 Vbeta and 13 Jbeta primers. As handled by the study authors: Some 10 million shared chains were among the approximately 82 million unique TCR beta chains that a later analysis counted. Only in-frame clones appear in the TCRdb table, and some are missing; sequencing was by immunoSEQ multiplex PCR. V and J calls and clone size are given by that table; D and trimming were obtained from the DNA. The sample has 100,000 to 150,000 clones, more than 75% seen once. The sequenced sample consisted of PBMCs. The clonotype originates from a woman aged 25 to 39 in good health and CMV-seronegative.

CDR3 sequence reads: CASRHSRGGTEAFF. CDR3 in DNA: TGTGCCAGCAGGCATTCCAGGGGTGGCACTGAAGCTTTCTTT. The gene calls are TRBV7-9 and TRBJ1-1, with TRBD1 as a possible D gene (6 bases). CDR1 and CDR2 from the germline V gene are SEHNR and FQNEAQ (reference sequence). CDR3 length: 14 residues. V lost 6 bases to trimming and J lost 4 bases, with 15 bases between them.